The present entry profiles one TCR beta chain with its context. Libraries were prepared by immunoSEQ multiplex PCR; TCRdb keeps only in-frame clonotypes and omits some of them. Here the sample spans some 2,100,000 clones, roughly 95% being singletons. The sample is drawn from a study of shared clonotypes between healthy human individuals. At the level of the study: Per-donor plates numbered three CD4 naive, three CD4 memory, two CD8 naive and one CD8 memory.

This CDR3 has 17 amino acids. The germline V gene encodes CDR1 SGHNT and CDR2 YENEEA. V was clipped by 5 bases and J by 4 bases, with 20 bases between them. The clonotype was recovered from a man aged 18 to 35 in good health. The chain links TRBV11-3 to TRBJ1-4; D perhaps matches TRBD1 (5 bases). Sequenced input: naive CD4+ T cells sorted from blood. As for subset: CD45RA+ positively selected. CDR3 bases: TGTGCCAGCAGCCCCTATGAAGGGGAACGAGGTAATGAAAAACTGTTTTTT. Translation gives CASSPYEGERGNEKLFF.